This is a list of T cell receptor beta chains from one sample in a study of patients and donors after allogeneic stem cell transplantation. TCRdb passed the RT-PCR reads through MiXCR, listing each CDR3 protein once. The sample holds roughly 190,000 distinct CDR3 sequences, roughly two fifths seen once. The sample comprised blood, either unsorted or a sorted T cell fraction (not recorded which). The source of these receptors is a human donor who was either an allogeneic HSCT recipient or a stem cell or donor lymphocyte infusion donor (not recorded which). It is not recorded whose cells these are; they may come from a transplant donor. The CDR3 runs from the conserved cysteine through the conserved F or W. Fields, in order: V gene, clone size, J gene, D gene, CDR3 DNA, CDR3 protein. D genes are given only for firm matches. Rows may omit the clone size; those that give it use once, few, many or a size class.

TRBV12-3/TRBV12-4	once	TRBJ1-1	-	TGTGCCAGCAGTTTGTGGGATGGAGCTTTCTTT	CASSLWDGAFF
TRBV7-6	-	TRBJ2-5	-	TGTGCCAGCAGCTTAATGGGGCTGACCCTCCGAGAGACCCAGTACTTC	CASSLMGLTLRETQYF
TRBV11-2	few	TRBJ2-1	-	TGTGCCAGCAGCCGAATAGAGGGGGGAATCTACAATGAGCAGTTCTTC	CASSRIEGGIYNEQFF
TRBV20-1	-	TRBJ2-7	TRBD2	TGCAGTGCTAGAGATTCAAGGACTAGCGGATCCTACGAGCAGTACTTC	CSARDSRTSGSYEQYF
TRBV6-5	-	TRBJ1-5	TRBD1	TGTGCCAGCATCCCTCAGGGGGGCGCAGATCAGCCCCAGCATTTT	CASIPQGGADQPQHF
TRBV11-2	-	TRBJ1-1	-	TGTGCCAGCAGCTTAGGGCGCAGGCAGAACACTGAAGCTTTCTTT	CASSLGRRQNTEAFF
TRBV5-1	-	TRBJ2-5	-	TGCGCCAGCAGCCCCACGGGAGAAGGAGAGACCCAGTACTTC	CASSPTGEGETQYF
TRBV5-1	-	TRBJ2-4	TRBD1	TGCGCCAGCAGCTCACTTGGGACAGCCCTTCTCGCCAAAAACATTCAGTACTTC	CASSSLGTALLAKNIQYF
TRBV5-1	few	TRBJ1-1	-	TGCGCCAGCTACCCGGACCCGAACACTGAAGCTTTCTTT	CASYPDPNTEAFF
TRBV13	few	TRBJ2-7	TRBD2	TGTGCCAGCAGCCAACTGCAGCGGGAGCCTAACTACGAGCAGTACTTC	CASSQLQREPNYEQYF
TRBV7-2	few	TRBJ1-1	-	TGTGCCAGCAGCCTCCGACCGGGGGGCACTGAAGCTTTCTTT	CASSLRPGGTEAFF
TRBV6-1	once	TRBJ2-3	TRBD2	TGTGCCAGCAGTAACCACCTTAGCGGGAGGACGACAGATACGCAGTATTTT	CASSNHLSGRTTDTQYF
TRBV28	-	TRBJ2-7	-	TGTGCCAGCAGTCTCTTCGGGAGCGACTACGAGCAGTACTTC	CASSLFGSDYEQYF
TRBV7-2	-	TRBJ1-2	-	TGTGCCAGCAGCTTAAGTGGGCAGCAGGATGGCTACACCTTC	CASSLSGQQDGYTF
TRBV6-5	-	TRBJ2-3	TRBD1	TGTGCCAGCAGTTACGGGACAGGGGGAAGGGATACGCAGTATTTT	CASSYGTGGRDTQYF
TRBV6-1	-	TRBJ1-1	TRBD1	TGTGCCAGCAGCGAGGGACCCCAGGGGGCGCAGACTGAAGCTTTCTTT	CASSEGPQGAQTEAFF
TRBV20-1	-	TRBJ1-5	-	TGCAGTGCTATACCCCCCAAGGGTGTTAGCCAGCCCCAGCATTTT	CSAIPPKGVSQPQHF
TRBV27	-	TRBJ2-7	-	TGTGCCAGCAGTACTACAGGGACGTCCTACGAGCAGTACTTC	CASSTTGTSYEQYF
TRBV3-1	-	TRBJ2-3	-	TGTGCCAGCAGCCAAGATAGGGGACCTAGCACAGATACGCAGTATTTT	CASSQDRGPSTDTQYF
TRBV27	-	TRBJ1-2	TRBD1	TGTGCCAGCAGTTTTCGCGGGACAGAATTCTATGGCTACACCTTC	CASSFRGTEFYGYTF
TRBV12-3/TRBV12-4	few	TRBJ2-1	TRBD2	TGTGCCAGCACCCCCCTTAGCGGGACTAGGAATGAGCAGTTCTTC	CASTPLSGTRNEQFF
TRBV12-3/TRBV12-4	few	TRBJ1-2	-	TGTGCCAGCAGCTCTGCACAGGGAAACTATGGCTACACCTTC	CASSSAQGNYGYTF
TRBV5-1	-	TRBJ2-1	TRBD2	TGCGCCAGCAGCTTGCTAACTAGCGGGAGAGTCAATGAGCAGTTCTTC	CASSLLTSGRVNEQFF
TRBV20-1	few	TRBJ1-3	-	TGCAGTGCTCGGACATCTGGAAACACCATATATTTT	CSARTSGNTIYF
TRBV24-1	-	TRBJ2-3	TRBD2	TGTGCCACCAGTGATCCGACTAGCGGAGCTAGCACAGATACGCAGTATTTT	CATSDPTSGASTDTQYF
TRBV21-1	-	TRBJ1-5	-	TGTGCCAGCAGCAAAGTGAGGCGTCAGCCCCAGCATTTT	CASSKVRRQPQHF
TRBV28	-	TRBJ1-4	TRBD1	TGTGCCAGCAGTTCGACAGGGGATAATGAAAAACTGTTTTTT	CASSSTGDNEKLFF
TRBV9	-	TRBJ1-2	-	TGTGCCAGCAGCGCGGAAGGATATGGCTACACCTTC	CASSAEGYGYTF
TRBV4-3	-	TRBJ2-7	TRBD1	TGCGCCAGCAGCCAAGATTCAGGGACAGTCTACGAGCAGTACTTC	CASSQDSGTVYEQYF
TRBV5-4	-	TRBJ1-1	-	TGTGCCAGCAGCCTTTCCTATACCAACACTGAAGCTTTCTTT	CASSLSYTNTEAFF
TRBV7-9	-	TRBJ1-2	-	TGTGCCAGCAGCGCCGCCGGGGACATCTATGGCTACACCTTC	CASSAAGDIYGYTF
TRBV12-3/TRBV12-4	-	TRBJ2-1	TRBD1	TGTGCCAGCAGTTTCCGTGCGGGACAGGGAGACAATGAGCAGTTCTTC	CASSFRAGQGDNEQFF
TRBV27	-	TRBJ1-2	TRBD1	TGTGCCAGCAGCCTTACAGGGGGCGCAGATGGCTACACCTTC	CASSLTGGADGYTF
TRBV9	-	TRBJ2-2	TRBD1	TGTGCCAGCAGCATCCGGACAGGGGACGCGAACACCGGGGAGCTGTTTTTT	CASSIRTGDANTGELFF
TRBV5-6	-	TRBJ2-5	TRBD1	TGTGCCAGCAGCTTGGTTGGGACAGGCCAAGAGACCCAGTACTTC	CASSLVGTGQETQYF
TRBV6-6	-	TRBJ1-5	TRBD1	TGTGCCAGCAGTTATGGAACCGGGACAGGGGGCAATCAGCCCCAGCATTTT	CASSYGTGTGGNQPQHF
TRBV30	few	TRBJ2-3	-	TGTGCCTGGAGTGTAGATGACCGCCCAGATACGCAGTATTTT	CAWSVDDRPDTQYF
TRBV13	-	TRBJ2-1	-	TGTGCCAGCAGCTTCGGAAGCTCCTACAATGAGCAGTTCTTC	CASSFGSSYNEQFF
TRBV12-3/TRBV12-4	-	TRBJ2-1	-	TGTGCCAGCGGAACCGGGGGTGCCTACAATGAGCAGTTCTTC	CASGTGGAYNEQFF
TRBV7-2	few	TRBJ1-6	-	TGTGCCAGCAACTATACCCCGGCGGGGGGTGTAGGGACCCTCCACTTT	CASNYTPAGGVGTLHF
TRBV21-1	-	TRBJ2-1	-	TGTGCCAGCAGCATCGGACGGGAGCCCTCAAGAGAGCAGTTCTTC	CASSIGREPSREQFF
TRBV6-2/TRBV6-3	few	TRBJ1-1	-	TGTGCCAGCATCGAAGGGGGAATGAACACTGAAGCTTTCTTT	CASIEGGMNTEAFF
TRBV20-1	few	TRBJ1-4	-	TGCAGTGCTAGAATCGAAGGGACTAATGAAAAACTGTTTTTT	CSARIEGTNEKLFF
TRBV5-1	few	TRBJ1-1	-	TGCGCCAGCAGCTTTCGCGGGCTTGACACTGAAGCTTTCTTT	CASSFRGLDTEAFF
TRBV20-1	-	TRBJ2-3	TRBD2	TGCAGTGCTACTACGGGACTAGGAATCCCAGATACGCAGTATTTT	CSATTGLGIPDTQYF
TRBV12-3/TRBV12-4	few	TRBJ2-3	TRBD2	TGTGCCAGCAGTTTGCGGGAGCGGGCAGATACGCAGTATTTT	CASSLRERADTQYF
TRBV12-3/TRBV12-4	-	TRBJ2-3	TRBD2	TGTGCCAGCAGTTTAGCGGGAGGGCCAAAACAGTATTTT	CASSLAGGPKQYF
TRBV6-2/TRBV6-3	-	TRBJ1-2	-	TGTGCCAGCAGTTCGAGTGGCCCGGGAGGCTACACCTTC	CASSSSGPGGYTF
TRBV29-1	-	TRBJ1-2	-	TGCAGCGCGCGGACAGCGGAATATGGCTACACCTTC	CSARTAEYGYTF
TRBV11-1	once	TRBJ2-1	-	TGTGCCAGCAGGTCCCAACAGGGCAGATCAAATGAGCAGTTCTTC	CASRSQQGRSNEQFF
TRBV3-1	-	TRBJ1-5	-	TGTGCCAGCAGCCAAGACAGGGCGGATCAGCCCCAGCATTTT	CASSQDRADQPQHF
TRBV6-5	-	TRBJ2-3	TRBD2	TGTGCCAGCAGTTATACTAGCGGGAGCACAGATACGCAGTATTTT	CASSYTSGSTDTQYF
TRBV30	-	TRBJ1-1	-	TGTGCCTGGAGTGGGACGAACACTGAAGCTTTCTTT	CAWSGTNTEAFF